The 17 T cell receptor beta chains below all came from one sample that was sequenced in a study of T cell responses to AZD1222 COVID-19 vaccine. Here immunoSEQ multiplex PCR was the method, and the copy in TCRdb shows in-frame clones only, minus some. The sample records some 130,000 clones, 70% to 90% being singletons. Sequences were derived from peripheral blood, sampled on day 0 of AZD1222 vaccination. The receptors were sampled from an adult in good health.

The J gene is TRBJ1-1, the V gene TRBV7-9; 7 bases align to TRBD1. After removal of 3 bases from V and 4 bases from J, the junction contained 2 bases not matched to a gene. Germline CDR1 is SEHNR and CDR2 is FQNEAQ (reference sequence). The CDR3 covers 13 residues. The CDR3 region is CASSLEGATEAFF. In DNA, the CDR3 is TGTGCCAGCAGCTTGGAGGGGGCCACTGAAGCTTTCTTT.

This clone is categorized as large (0.1 to 1%). The chain carries TRBV2 and TRBJ2-1, with D perhaps matching TRBD2 (5 bases). Germline CDR1 is SNHLY and CDR2 is FYNNEI. Trimming stripped 4 bases from V and 9 bases from J, with 16 bases between. There are 14 residues in the CDR3. For the CDR3, the DNA is TGTGCCAGCAGTGCACCGGGGATTTTGAGTGAGCAGTTCTTC. Protein: CASSAPGILSEQFF.

The J gene is TRBJ1-2, the V gene TRBV5-6; D call uncertain. V dropped 2 bases and J dropped 6 bases, with 11 bases sitting between them. CDR3 length equals 13 residues. Germline lookup yields CDR1 SGHDT and CDR2 YYEEEE. This CDR3 is CASSFRHLDGYTF. CDR3 DNA: TGTGCCAGCAGCTTCCGACATCTAGATGGCTACACCTTC.

The gene calls are TRBV4-2 and TRBJ2-7; the match to TRBD1 covers 9 bases. The germline V gene encodes CDR1 LGHNA and CDR2 YNFKEQ. The CDR3 has 15 amino acids. V dropped 3 bases and J dropped 5; count of bases not matched to a gene: 8. CDR3 in amino acids: CASSQEDRGLNEQYF. DNA of the CDR3: TGTGCCAGCAGCCAGGAGGACAGGGGATTAAACGAGCAGTACTTC.

V and J are TRBV10-1 and TRBJ2-7; D is perhaps TRBD1 (6 bases). There are 14 residues in the CDR3. Trimming cost V 2 bases and J 2 bases, with 10 bases left between them. The germline gives CDR1 WNHNN, CDR2 SYGVQD (reference sequence). CDR3: CASSERTDAYEQYF. The CDR3 DNA sequence: TGCGCCAGCAGTGAGAGGACAGACGCCTACGAGCAGTACTTC.

The chain joins TRBV7-2 to TRBJ1-2; no firm D call. The CDR3 has 14 residues. CDR1 and CDR2 (germline): SGHTA, FQGNSA. V was shortened by 0 bases and J by 0 bases, with 5 bases between the two germline ends. DNA for the CDR3: TGTGCCAGCAGCTTAGCAACTGCTAACTATGGCTACACCTTC. Translating gives CASSLATANYGYTF.

J is TRBJ1-4 and V is TRBV6-6; D not resolved. V lost 8 bases and J 8 bases, leaving 21 bases between the germline ends. Germline values: CDR1 MNHNY, CDR2 SVGAGI (reference sequence). CDR3 size: 15 residues. The DNA of the CDR3 is TGTGCCAGCGGAGGTAACAGTTTCTTGAGGGAAAAACTGTTTTTT. Its protein product is CASGGNSFLREKLFF.

The V and J genes are TRBV10-3 and TRBJ1-1; no reliable D call. This CDR3 is built from 16 residues. CDR1 is ENHRY, CDR2 SYGVKD, per germline. Trimming removed 2 bases at V and 1 base at J, with 14 bases between. CDR3 amino acids: CAISEPSGSKNTEAFF. CDR3 DNA sequence: TGTGCCATCAGTGAGCCCTCCGGGAGCAAGAACACTGAAGCTTTCTTT.

V is TRBV7-9 and J is TRBJ2-1, with TRBD2 identical over 12 bases. The V gene end was trimmed by 4 bases and the J gene end by 5 bases; junction bases not matched to a gene: 6. CDR1 is SEHNR, CDR2 FQNEAQ, per germline (reference sequence). This CDR3 has 16 amino acids. CDR3 in DNA: TGTGCCAGCAGCTCATACGGACTAGCGGGGAACAATGAGCAGTTCTTC. Translation gives CASSSYGLAGNNEQFF.

As DNA, the CDR3 is TGTGCCAGCAGTTACCCGGACAGGGGAGAGGAAAAACTGTTTTTT. It encodes CASSYPDRGEEKLFF. The chain couples TRBV6-6 to TRBJ1-4; the match to TRBD1 covers 9 bases. V lost 2 bases, J lost 8 bases, and 6 bases stayed unmatched. Germline assignment: CDR1 MNHNY and CDR2 SVGAGI (reference sequence). This CDR3 comprises 15 residues.

The gene calls are TRBV6-6 and TRBJ2-4; maybe TRBD1 (5 bases). Trimming took 6 bases from V and 2 from J, leaving 11 bases between them. The CDR3 has 14 amino acids. Looked up from germline, CDR1 is MNHNY and CDR2 is SVGAGI (reference sequence). CDR3 bases: TGTGCCAGCAGCTCACCAGGGTCCAAAAACATTCAGTACTTC. As protein: CASSSPGSKNIQYF.

The chain couples TRBV28 to TRBJ2-1; 7 bases align to TRBD2. Looked up from germline, CDR1 is MDHEN and CDR2 is SYDVKM. The CDR3 covers 16 residues. V lost 4 bases and J lost 8; bases outside the gene matches: 14. The CDR3 loop reads CASSSSWGRDSYEQFF. The CDR3 DNA follows: TGTGCCAGCAGTTCATCGTGGGGGAGGGATAGTTATGAGCAGTTCTTC.

The chain uses TRBV9 and TRBJ2-1, with D possibly being TRBD1 (6 bases). In germline, CDR1 is SGDLS, CDR2 YYNGEE. There are 15 residues in the CDR3. Trimming left V 4 bases short and J 4 bases short, with 15 bases between. The CDR3 coding sequence is TGTGCCAGCAGCCCCAGGGCAGGGGAATACAATGAGCAGTTCTTC. This translates into CASSPRAGEYNEQFF.

This clone was seen a few times. The gene calls are TRBV18 and TRBJ1-5; D perhaps matches TRBD1 (6 bases). The ends were cut back, 9 bases at V and 6 bases at J, with 12 bases in the middle. Germline loops: CDR1 KGHSH, CDR2 LQKENI. This CDR3 spans 12 amino acids. CDR3 in amino acids: CASAGGGQPQHF. CDR3 bases: TGTGCCAGTGCCGGGGGCGGTCAGCCCCAGCATTTT.

This rearrangement joins TRBV6-1 to TRBJ1-4; 8 bases align to TRBD1. V shed 6 bases and J 7 bases; nucleotides not matched to a gene: 7. CDR3 length equals 14 residues. Germline V lookup: CDR1 MNHNS, CDR2 SASEGT. The CDR3 DNA reads TGTGCCAGCAGGGTACAGGGGGAGGGTGAAAAACTGTTTTTT. It specifies CASRVQGEGEKLFF.

This clone was recorded only once. The chain recombines TRBV7-2 with TRBJ2-7; 8 bases match TRBD2. Per germline, CDR1 SGHTA and CDR2 FQGNSA. This CDR3 spans 14 amino acids. Losses at the gene ends were 1 base for V and 3 bases for J; bases not matched to a gene: 2. The CDR3 reads CASSLGAGGYEQYF. As DNA, the CDR3 is TGTGCCAGCAGCTTAGGGGCGGGGGGCTACGAGCAGTACTTC. Based on the CDR3 plus reference TRBV7-2 and TRBJ2-7, the full variable domain is GAGVSQSPSNKVTEKGKDVELRCDPISGHTALYWYRQSLGQGLEFLIYFQGNSAPDKSGLPSDRFSAERTGGSVSTLTIQRTQQEDSAVYLCASSLGAGGYEQYFGPGTRLTVT.

The genes are TRBV7-9 and TRBJ2-1, with 13 bases fitting TRBD2. Losses at the gene ends were 5 bases for V and 4 bases for J; bases not matched to a gene: 2. The germline gives CDR1 SEHNR, CDR2 FQNEAQ (reference sequence). There are 15 residues in the CDR3. CDR3 in amino acids: CASSPGLAGYNEQFF. The CDR3 bases are TGTGCCAGCAGCCCGGGACTAGCGGGGTACAATGAGCAGTTCTTC.